A selection of T cell receptor beta chains follows, all from one sample in a study of T cell repertoires in cytomegalovirus infection. TCRdb called the reads again in MiXCR, with one record for every CDR3 protein. The repertoire holds about 310,000 distinct CDR3 sequences, with roughly 15% as singletons. The sequenced sample consisted of PBMCs. These receptors were taken from a human donor in good health (CMV status not recorded). Some clones in this sample may be carry-over from other donors' samples. Each CDR3 is given with its conserved first and last residue. A D gene is named only where the DNA matches it firmly. Size values are once, few and many counts, or a class for expanded clones, and some rows have none.

few NA TRBJ2-2 TRBV6-1 CASSETRGVTGELFF TGTGCCAGCAGTGAGACTAGAGGTGTCACCGGGGAGCTGTTTTTT
few NA TRBJ1-1 TRBV4-1 CASSQPWGNTEAFF TGCGCCAGCAGCCAACCGTGGGGAAACACTGAAGCTTTCTTT
few TRBD1 TRBJ2-7 TRBV28 CASSIGQGGEQYF TGTGCCAGCAGTATCGGACAGGGAGGCGAGCAGTACTTC
many NA TRBJ1-1 TRBV6-2/TRBV6-3 CASSRTMNTEAFF TGTGCCAGCAGTAGGACGATGAACACTGAAGCTTTCTTT
NA NA TRBJ1-1 TRBV7-6 CASSLDGSTEAFF TGTGCCAGCAGCTTAGACGGGTCCACTGAAGCTTTCTTT
few NA TRBJ1-5 TRBV27 CASGPAPGGYQPQHF TGTGCCAGCGGGCCCGCCCCGGGAGGGTATCAGCCCCAGCATTTT
NA NA TRBJ1-1 TRBV9 CASSVDGNTEAFF TGTGCCAGCAGCGTAGATGGTAACACTGAAGCTTTCTTT
NA NA TRBJ2-4 TRBV5-6 CASSLSGLGIKNIQYF TGTGCCAGCAGCTTGTCTGGCTTGGGAATCAAAAACATTCAGTACTTC
few NA TRBJ2-4 TRBV28 CASSPGTFAKNIQYF TGTGCCAGCAGTCCAGGGACATTTGCCAAAAACATTCAGTACTTC
NA TRBD1 TRBJ1-4 TRBV4-1 CASSPGQGVAFGEKLFF TGCGCCAGCAGCCCGGGACAGGGGGTGGCTTTTGGTGAAAAACTGTTTTTT
few TRBD2 TRBJ2-5 TRBV12-3/TRBV12-4 CASSLVSGGSETQYF TGTGCCAGCAGTTTGGTGAGCGGGGGGTCAGAGACCCAGTACTTC
NA NA TRBJ1-3 TRBV29-1 CSVVQSGNTIYF TGCAGCGTTGTTCAGTCTGGAAACACCATATATTTT
NA NA TRBJ2-3 TRBV3-1 CASSQDRGTSTDTQYF TGTGCCAGCAGCCAAGATCGCGGGACTAGCACAGATACGCAGTATTTT
NA TRBD2 TRBJ2-3 TRBV6-5 CASSYGTSTLTDTQYF TGTGCCAGCAGTTACGGGACTAGCACTCTCACAGATACGCAGTATTTT
few TRBD1 TRBJ2-3 TRBV25-1 CASSEQGQNDLGTDTQYF TGTGCCAGCAGTGAACAGGGACAGAATGATCTTGGCACAGATACGCAGTATTTT
NA NA TRBJ1-6 TRBV20-1 CSARQGPGSPLHF TGCAGTGCTAGACAGGGGCCCGGTTCACCCCTCCACTTT
NA TRBD1 TRBJ1-4 TRBV6-1 CASSAGGTVLEKLFF TGTGCCAGCAGCGCTGGGGGGACAGTTCTTGAAAAACTGTTTTTT
few NA TRBJ1-1 TRBV20-1 CSAGTTAGGTEAFF TGCAGTGCTGGGACTACAGCGGGCGGGACTGAAGCTTTCTTT
NA TRBD1 TRBJ1-1 TRBV19 CASRQGVYDTEAFF TGTGCCAGTCGGCAGGGGGTATACGACACTGAAGCTTTCTTT
many NA TRBJ2-5 TRBV7-2 CASSLVRDTQETQYF TGTGCCAGCAGCTTAGTCCGGGACACACAAGAGACCCAGTACTTC
few TRBD2 TRBJ2-5 TRBV4-1 CASSPLAGGYETQYF TGCGCCAGCAGCCCCTTAGCGGGGGGGTATGAGACCCAGTACTTC
few NA TRBJ1-6 TRBV6-1 CASSERQGYNSPLHF TGTGCCAGCAGTGAAAGGCAGGGCTATAATTCACCCCTCCACTTT
few NA TRBJ2-6 TRBV2 CATSREAGANVLTF TGTGCCACCTCAAGGGAGGCTGGGGCCAACGTCCTGACTTTC
NA TRBD1 TRBJ1-6 TRBV12-5 CASGTQTGTGEGSYNSPLHF TGTGCTAGTGGTACGCAAACCGGGACAGGGGAGGGCTCCTATAATTCACCCCTCCACTTT
many NA TRBJ2-5 TRBV2 CASSQKTQYF TGTGCCAGCAGTCAGAAGACCCAGTACTTC
few TRBD2 TRBJ2-4 TRBV7-9 CASSQLAGVPHGNIQYF TGTGCCAGCAGCCAACTAGCGGGGGTCCCGCACGGAAACATTCAGTACTTC
many TRBD1 TRBJ2-5 TRBV7-8 CASSLGGTGYETQYF TGTGCCAGCAGCTTAGGGGGGACAGGGTATGAGACCCAGTACTTC
NA NA TRBJ2-3 TRBV7-9 CASSSPVVTDTQYF TGTGCCAGCAGCTCCCCGGTGGTCACAGATACGCAGTATTTT
many NA TRBJ2-1 TRBV20-1 CSARYSPTRSYPGETYNEQFF TGCAGTGCTAGATACTCCCCAACCAGGTCTTATCCAGGGGAAACCTACAATGAGCAGTTCTTC
few NA TRBJ1-2 TRBV7-2 CASSLASGLASYGYTF TGTGCCAGCAGCTTAGCTTCGGGGCTGGCCTCCTATGGCTACACCTTC
many TRBD1 TRBJ2-7 TRBV7-2 CASSLSGTGQIYEQYF TGTGCCAGCAGCTTATCCGGGACAGGCCAAATCTACGAGCAGTACTTC
NA NA TRBJ2-7 TRBV28 CASTSGFAYEQYF TGTGCCAGCACCTCCGGGTTCGCCTACGAGCAGTACTTC
many TRBD2 TRBJ2-7 TRBV7-2 CASSLRLARGDEQYF TGTGCCAGCAGCTTAAGACTAGCCCGAGGTGACGAGCAGTACTTC
NA TRBD1 TRBJ1-5 TRBV28 CASSPSGTGNNQPQHF TGTGCCAGCAGTCCCTCCGGGACAGGGAACAATCAGCCCCAGCATTTT
few TRBD1 TRBJ1-6 TRBV7-2 CASSPFRDRGRGSPLHF TGTGCCAGCAGCCCGTTCCGGGACAGGGGGCGCGGTTCACCCCTCCACTTT
few NA TRBJ1-1 TRBV7-9 CASSLRGQGDTEAFF TGTGCCAGCAGCTTACGAGGGCAGGGTGACACTGAAGCTTTCTTT
large NA TRBJ2-3 TRBV28 CASSLEWLGLTTDTQYF TGTGCCAGCAGTTTGGAATGGTTGGGGCTAACCACAGATACGCAGTATTTT
many NA TRBJ2-7 TRBV7-5 CISVPEALELQGPRRLTYEQYF NA
many NA TRBJ1-2 TRBV28 CASSLFGRTNYGYTF TGTGCCAGCAGTTTATTTGGACGGACTAACTATGGCTACACCTTC